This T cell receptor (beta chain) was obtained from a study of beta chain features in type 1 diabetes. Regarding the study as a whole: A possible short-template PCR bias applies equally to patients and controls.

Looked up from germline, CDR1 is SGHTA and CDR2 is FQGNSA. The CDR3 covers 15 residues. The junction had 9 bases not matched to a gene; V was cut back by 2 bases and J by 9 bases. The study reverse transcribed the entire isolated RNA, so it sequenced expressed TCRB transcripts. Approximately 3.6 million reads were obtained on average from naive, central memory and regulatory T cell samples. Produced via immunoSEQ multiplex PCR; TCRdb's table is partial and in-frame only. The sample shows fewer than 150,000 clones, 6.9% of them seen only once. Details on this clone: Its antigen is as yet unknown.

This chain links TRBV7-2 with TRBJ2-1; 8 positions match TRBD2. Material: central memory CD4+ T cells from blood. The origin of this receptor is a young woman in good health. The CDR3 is CASSLTNGRAGEQFF. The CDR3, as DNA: TGTGCCAGCAGCTTAACAAACGGGAGGGCGGGTGAGCAGTTCTTC.